The next 25 T cell receptor beta chains were all read from a single sample in a study of Graves' ophthalmopathy and Graves' hyperthyroidism. The TCR beta CDR3 regions underwent amplification from RNA transcripts. First-round RT-PCR used HTBI primers; second-round multiplex PCR followed. Using its own MiXCR run on the multiplex PCR reads, TCRdb lists one record per CDR3 protein. The sample has hundreds of thousands of distinct CDR3 sequences, under 50% seen once; the top ten hold roughly 3%. The material sequenced was peripheral blood. All receptors come from an adult man with Graves' ophthalmopathy.

The chain has TRBV4-2 and TRBJ2-2; D is perhaps TRBD2 (7 bases). Germline V gives CDR1 LGHNA, CDR2 YNFKEQ. V was trimmed by 0 bases and J by 7 bases, leaving 12 bases between them. This CDR3 is 15 amino acids long. Here the CDR3 DNA reads TGTGCCAGCAGCCAAGATGCGGGGGCATTCGGGGAGCTGTTTTTT. Protein product: CASSQDAGAFGELFF.

In the case of this clonotype: This may be a read error: a much more frequent sequence differs by one nucleotide. The chain carries TRBV10-3 and TRBJ2-5, with TRBD2 matching 8 bases. The CDR3 totals 14 residues. The germline V gene encodes CDR1 ENHRY and CDR2 SYGVKD. DNA for the CDR3: TGTACCAGCAGTGGCGACGGGAGGGGAGAGACCCAGTACTTC. Residues: CTSSGDGRGETQYF.

Many counts were recorded for this clonotype. The chain combines TRBV10-3 with TRBJ2-6; 12 bases are a match to TRBD2. J lost 0 bases, V lost 5 bases, and 14 bases had no gene match. Germline CDR1 and CDR2: ENHRY and SYGVKD. The CDR3 is 21 residues long. The CDR3 region has the DNA TGTGCCATCAGTACTATTTGGACTAGCGGGGACCCAACCTCTGGGGCCAACGTCCTGACTTTC. Protein sequence: CAISTIWTSGDPTSGANVLTF.

V gene TRBV29-1 combines with J gene TRBJ1-2; tentative D call: TRBD1 (5 bases). Germline-derived CDR1 and CDR2 are SQVTM and ANQGSEA. The CDR3 has 12 residues. Trimming shortened V by 1 base and J by 8 bases, and 11 bases separated the two germline ends. The CDR3 protein is CSVEGAGRGYTF. Written as DNA, the CDR3 is TGCAGCGTTGAAGGGGCAGGGAGAGGCTACACCTTC.

This clonotype showed up many times. This chain links TRBV7-9 with TRBJ1-2; TRBD1 matches 8 bases. Germline lookup yields CDR1 SEHNR and CDR2 FQNEAQ (reference sequence). The CDR3 loop spans 14 amino acids. Trimming took 5 bases from V and 7 from J; bases not matched to a gene: 9. The CDR3 DNA reads TGTGCCAGCAGCCCCCCGGTCAGGGGGCTTGGCTACACCTTC. It specifies CASSPPVRGLGYTF.

There are a few counts of this clonotype. J is TRBJ1-4 and V is TRBV2, with a tentative D call TRBD1 (5 bases). The ends were cut back, 3 bases at V and 8 bases at J, with 13 bases in the middle. Germline assignment: CDR1 SNHLY and CDR2 FYNNEI. CDR3 length: 14 residues. The CDR3 sequence is CASSDGGAAEKLFF. The CDR3 DNA reads as TGTGCCAGCAGTGATGGAGGGGCAGCGGAAAAACTGTTTTTT.

The CDR3, as DNA: TGCAGCTCCCGGGACAGGGGACGCTACGAGCAGTACTTC. Protein: CSSRDRGRYEQYF. V and J are TRBV29-1 and TRBJ2-7, with 10 bases aligning to TRBD1. This CDR3 is built from 13 residues. Germline CDR1 and CDR2: SQVTM and ANQGSEA. V lost 8 bases and J lost 3; bases outside the gene matches: 7.

This clonotype was detected many times. CDR3 sequence (DNA): TGCAGTGCTATGAGGACAGGGGGCTTCCCTGGAAACACCATATATTTT. It translates to CSAMRTGGFPGNTIYF. This chain connects TRBV20-1 to TRBJ1-3, with 11 bases aligning to TRBD1. The J segment lost 2 bases and the V segment lost 4 bases, leaving 7 bases of the junction unmatched. Germline V gene lookup returns CDR1 DFQATT and CDR2 SNEGSKA (reference sequence). CDR3 length: 16 residues.

The gene calls are TRBV10-3 and TRBJ2-5; D may correspond to TRBD1 or TRBD2 (5 bases each). This CDR3 has 17 amino acids. Germline CDR1 ENHRY, CDR2 SYGVKD. Between the trimmed V and J ends, which lost 6 bases and 5 bases, there was a span of 25 bases. The DNA of the CDR3 is TGTGCCATCAGCCCACCCCGGGACCGAGAGTTAGTGGAGACCCAGTACTTC. Protein product: CAISPPRDRELVETQYF.

This clonotype was detected many times. The chain has TRBV2 and TRBJ2-7; 7 nucleotides agree with TRBD1. The CDR3 spans 15 residues. CDR1 and CDR2 from the germline V gene are SNHLY and FYNNEI. J lost 6 bases, V lost 6 bases, and 14 bases had no gene match. The CDR3 sequence: CASRQGTETVGEQYF. The CDR3 DNA reads as TGTGCCAGCAGACAGGGGACCGAGACTGTTGGCGAGCAGTACTTC.

Comment on this clonotype: A much larger clone lies one base from this, so it may be a read error. Lacking the conserved final phenylalanine or tryptophan, this CDR3 likely reflects a read error. This sequence joins TRBV24-1 and TRBJ2-5; 11 bases match TRBD2. The CDR3 loop spans 16 amino acids. Germline-derived CDR1 and CDR2 are KGHDR and SFDVKD. V lost 4 bases to trimming and J lost 1 base; unmatched junction nucleotides: 4. CDR3 DNA: TGTGCCACCAGTGACAACACTAGCGGGGGCCAAGAGACCCAGTACCTC. Translating it yields CATSDNTSGGQETQYL.

The V gene is TRBV10-3, the J gene TRBJ2-5; D is unresolved. This CDR3 comprises 9 residues. V lost 1 base to trimming and J lost 10 bases, with 1 base between them. From germline, CDR1 is ENHRY and CDR2 SYGVKD. CDR3 DNA sequence: TGTGCCATCAGTGAGTTCCAGTACTTC. Translated, it gives CAISEFQYF.

The chain is built from TRBV25-1 and TRBJ1-2; tentatively, D is TRBD1 (6 bases). CDR1 is MGHDK and CDR2 is SYGVNS in the germline V gene. Trimming removed 6 bases at V and 8 bases at J, with 13 bases between. This CDR3 is 12 amino acids long. For the CDR3, the DNA is TGTGCCAGCAGGGGAGGGGGGCGAGGCTACACCTTC. This codes for CASRGGGRGYTF.

In this sample, this clonotype turned up many times. The rearrangement joins TRBV7-9 to TRBJ2-5; maybe TRBD2 (5 bases). V lost 1 base, J lost 2 bases, and 8 bases lay in between. CDR1 SEHNR and CDR2 FQNEAQ come from the germline V gene (reference sequence). The CDR3 totals 14 residues. For the CDR3, the DNA is TGTGCCAGCAGCTTAGGGACTGATCAAGAGACCCAGTACTTC. It codes for CASSLGTDQETQYF.

This clonotype was counted ten times or more. The chain joins TRBV7-8 to TRBJ1-2, with no clear D. Germline V gene lookup returns CDR1 SGHVS and CDR2 FQNEAQ. CDR3 size: 16 residues. Trimming removed 2 bases at V and 0 bases at J, with 13 bases between. DNA of the CDR3: TGTGCCAGCAGCTTAAAACGAGAATTTTCTAACTATGGCTACACCTTC. It is translated as CASSLKREFSNYGYTF.

This clonotype was found many times. CDR3 nucleotide sequence: TGTGCCAGCAGACGACAGGGGGTTGGTAATTCACCCCTCCACTTT. Its protein is CASRRQGVGNSPLHF. This rearrangement joins TRBV6-5 to TRBJ1-6; 9 bases match TRBD1. The CDR3 contains 15 residues. Germline lookup yields CDR1 MNHEY and CDR2 SVGAGI. The ends lost 6 bases at V and 6 bases at J; junction bases unmatched: 6.

This clonotype was counted once. This sequence joins TRBV25-1 and TRBJ1-6, with D possibly being TRBD1 (6 bases). CDR3 length: 16 amino acids. Per germline, CDR1 MGHDK and CDR2 SYGVNS. The germline V and J ends were trimmed by 5 bases and 2 bases, with 13 bases remaining between them. Here the CDR3 DNA reads TGTGCCAGCAGTCCAGCAGGGGCGACCTATAATTCACCCCTCCACTTT. Its protein product is CASSPAGATYNSPLHF.

Remarks on this clonotype: Compared with germline, one end of the junction differs, possibly owing to a read error. V gene TRBV6-9 combines with J gene TRBJ1-2, with D hard to call. This CDR3 contains 12 residues. Germline loops: CDR1 MNHGY, CDR2 SVAAGI. CDR3 residues: CAISSGEDGYTF. CDR3 nucleotide sequence: TGTGCCATCAGTTCTGGGGAGGATGGCTACACCTTC.

This clonotype was seen many times. The rearrangement links TRBV5-1 to TRBJ1-2, with D unclear. Trimming cost V 1 base and J 0 bases, with 10 bases left between them. The CDR3 is 15 residues long. Germline V lookup: CDR1 SGHRS, CDR2 YFSETQ. The CDR3 protein is CASSLLSQANYGYTF. CDR3 bases: TGCGCCAGCAGCTTGTTATCACAAGCTAACTATGGCTACACCTTC.

In its sample, this clonotype was seen many times. This sequence joins TRBV10-3 and TRBJ2-2; D may correspond to TRBD1 or TRBD2 (5 bases each). CDR1 and CDR2 (germline): ENHRY, SYGVKD. V lost 8 bases and J 0 bases, leaving 7 bases between the germline ends. This CDR3 region has 13 residues. CDR3: CAIGTANTGELFF. CDR3 nucleotides: TGTGCCATCGGGACGGCGAACACCGGGGAGCTGTTTTTT.

The CDR3 DNA follows: TGTGCCAGCAGCCACACAGGGAGCGCCTACGAGCAGTACTTC. Protein: CASSHTGSAYEQYF. The V call is TRBV7-9, the J call TRBJ2-7, with D possibly being TRBD1 (6 bases). The V gene lost 5 bases and the J gene lost 2 bases, with 13 bases spanning the gap. The length of the CDR3 is 14 residues. Germline assignment: CDR1 SEHNR and CDR2 FQNEAQ (reference sequence).

Only a few counts were recorded for this clonotype. The V gene is TRBV6-5, the J gene TRBJ2-7; 9 bases match TRBD1. Losses at the gene ends were 2 bases for V and 3 bases for J; bases not matched to a gene: 5. The CDR3 loop spans 15 amino acids. Germline lookup yields CDR1 MNHEY and CDR2 SVGAGI. The CDR3 is CASSYLGQGRYEQYF. CDR3 sequence (DNA): TGTGCCAGCAGTTACCTTGGACAGGGGCGCTACGAGCAGTACTTC.

V gene TRBV12-1 combines with J gene TRBJ1-5; TRBD1 was called by the table and not checked on the DNA. TRBV12-1 is labeled a pseudogene. The CDR3 runs to 16 residues. This chain's CDR3 is CASSITLDSSNQPQHF. DNA for the CDR3: TGTGCCAGCAGCATTACTCTGGACAGTAGCAATCAGCCCCAGCATTTT.

Comments on this clonotype: A clone one base away is much larger, so this may be a read error. The chain has TRBV7-2 and TRBJ1-1; 10 nucleotides line up with TRBD1. J was trimmed by 4 bases and V by 4 bases; bases with no gene match: 6. Germline-derived CDR1 and CDR2 are SGHTA and FQGNSA. The CDR3 contains 15 residues. For the CDR3, the DNA is TGTGCCAGCAGCTCGGACAGGGGGATGAGCACTGAAGCTTTCTTT. This gives the protein CASSSDRGMSTEAFF. The full variable domain, its missing parts supplied by reference TRBV7-2 and TRBJ1-1, is GAGVSQSPSNKVTEKGKDVELRCDPISGHTALYWYRQSLGQGLEFLIYFQGNSAPDKSGLPSDRFSAERTGGSVSTLTIQRTQQEDSAVYLCASSSDRGMSTEAFFGQGTRLTVV.

This clonotype appeared a few times. The J gene is TRBJ2-5, the V gene TRBV5-1; 7 bases line up with TRBD1. In germline, CDR1 is SGHRS, CDR2 YFSETQ. This CDR3 comprises 15 residues. V trimming: 2 bases; J trimming: 4 bases; junction bases outside the gene matches: 8. For the CDR3, the DNA is TGCGCCAGCAGCTTCACACAGGGGACCGGAGAGACCCAGTACTTC. Protein product: CASSFTQGTGETQYF. The full variable domain, rest sourced from reference TRBV5-1 and TRBJ2-5, is KAGVTQTPRYLIKTRGQQVTLSCSPISGHRSVSWYQQTPGQGLQFLFEYFSETQRNKGNFPGRFSGRQFSNSRSEMNVSTLELGDSALYLCASSFTQGTGETQYFGPGTRLLVL.